This passage covers 17 T cell receptor beta chains from one sample sequenced in a study of blood T cell repertoires in COVID-19. Method: immunoSEQ multiplex PCR; TCRdb's copy keeps in-frame clones and lacks some. The sample lists 35,000 to 55,000 clones, about 85% occurring once. The source material was peripheral blood. The receptors derive from a woman aged 70-85 years in a cohort sampled during active COVID-19.

V is TRBV3-1 (or the pseudogene TRBV3-2) and J is TRBJ2-7, with 8 bases aligning to TRBD2. The CDR3 contains 13 residues. The germline V gene encodes CDR1 LGHDT and CDR2 YNNKEL (reference sequence). The ends lost 4 bases at V and 3 bases at J; junction bases unmatched: 2. The CDR3 protein is CASSPGTSYEQYF. Here the CDR3 DNA reads TGTGCCAGCAGCCCGGGGACTAGCTACGAGCAGTACTTC.

This chain uses TRBV21-1 with TRBJ2-1; TRBD1 is the table's D call and was not checked against the DNA. TRBV21-1 constitutes a pseudogene. The CDR3 sequence is 15 residues long. CDR3 loop: CASSKARTAYNEQFF. The CDR3 DNA reads TGTGCCAGCAGCAAGGCCAGGACAGCCTACAATGAGCAGTTCTTC.

This rearrangement joins TRBV28 to TRBJ1-6; TRBD1 matches 9 bases. Germline V CDR1 and CDR2: MDHEN, SYDVKM. V lost 4 bases, J lost 8 bases, and 6 bases stayed unmatched. The CDR3 is 15 residues long. The CDR3 region has the DNA TGTGCCAGCAGTTCCGGGACAGGGAATTATTCACCCCTCCACTTT. Amino acid sequence: CASSSGTGNYSPLHF.

The chain employs TRBV2 and TRBJ2-5; 7 bases map to TRBD1. This CDR3 comprises 16 residues. With 4 bases clipped from V and 5 bases from J, the junction kept 13 bases outside the gene matches. Germline values: CDR1 SNHLY, CDR2 FYNNEI. CDR3 region: CASSAYGQVRAETQYF. CDR3 coding DNA: TGTGCCAGCAGTGCCTACGGACAGGTCCGTGCGGAGACCCAGTACTTC.

The genes are TRBV6-5 and TRBJ2-1; TRBD2 aligns across 10 bases. The germline V gene has CDR1 MNHEY and CDR2 SVGAGI. V shed 6 bases, J shed 4 bases, and the junction held 6 bases outside the gene matches. The CDR3 length is 15 residues. CDR3 sequence: CASRKRTSGYNEQFF. CDR3 DNA sequence: TGTGCCAGCAGGAAGAGGACTAGCGGTTACAATGAGCAGTTCTTC.

In its sample, this clone was seen a few times. The chain is built from TRBV19 and TRBJ2-2; 11 nucleotides align to TRBD1. V lost 7 bases to trimming and J lost 7 bases; unmatched junction nucleotides: 8. This CDR3 is 15 amino acids long. CDR1 is LNHDA, CDR2 SQIVND, per germline (reference sequence). CDR3 nucleotides: TGTGCCAGTAACGGACAGGGGGCACCGGGCGGGGAGCTGTTTTTT. Translating it yields CASNGQGAPGGELFF.

This chain connects TRBV4-1 to TRBJ2-3; 14 nucleotides align to TRBD2. CDR3 size: 16 residues. Trimming cost V 3 bases and J 2 bases; bases outside gene matches: 1. The germline V gene encodes CDR1 MGHRA and CDR2 YSYEKL. The CDR3 sequence: CASSQGLAGATDTQYF. The CDR3 DNA follows: TGCGCCAGCAGCCAGGGACTAGCGGGAGCCACAGATACGCAGTATTTT.

The chain uses TRBV27 and TRBJ2-5, with 14 bases identical to TRBD2. The CDR3 is 16 residues long. Germline loops: CDR1 MNHEY, CDR2 SMNVEV (reference sequence). Unmatched junction bases numbered 5, after V lost 6 bases and J lost 2 bases. CDR3 loop: CASRRRLAGGQETQYF. CDR3 coding DNA: TGTGCCAGCAGAAGGAGACTAGCGGGAGGGCAAGAGACCCAGTACTTC.

This chain uses TRBV25-1 with TRBJ2-7, with TRBD1 matching 8 bases. CDR3 length: 14 residues. The V and J ends lost 6 bases and 7 bases, in that order; junction bases with no gene match: 11. CDR1 and CDR2 from the germline V gene are MGHDK and SYGVNS. CDR3 DNA sequence: TGTGCCAGCAGAGCCGGGACAGGTATACGAGAGCAGTACTTC. Translation: CASRAGTGIREQYF.

This rearrangement joins TRBV27 to TRBJ2-1; 8 bases line up with TRBD2. Germline V gene sequence: CDR1 MNHEY, CDR2 SMNVEV (reference sequence). V trimming: 4 bases; J trimming: 9 bases; junction bases outside the gene matches: 5. The CDR3 covers 13 residues. The DNA of the CDR3 is TGTGCCAGCAGTTCAATCGGGGGGGGTGAGCAGTTCTTC. Its translation is CASSSIGGGEQFF.

The chain has TRBV6-5 and TRBJ1-2; D might be TRBD1 (6 bases). The germline CDR1 and CDR2 sequences are MNHEY and SVGAGI. The germline V and J ends were trimmed by 0 bases and 8 bases, with 16 bases remaining between them. The CDR3 spans 15 residues. CDR3 DNA sequence: TGTGCCAGCAGTTACTCAGTTCAACAGGGTAGCGGCTACACCTTC. Its translation: CASSYSVQQGSGYTF.

This clone has only one observation. This chain uses TRBV19 with TRBJ1-3; D is possibly TRBD1 (6 bases). The germline V and J ends were trimmed by 11 bases and 4 bases, with 18 bases remaining between them. The CDR3 totals 14 residues. CDR1 LNHDA and CDR2 SQIVND come from the germline V gene (reference sequence). As DNA, the CDR3 is TGTGCCGTCCGGAACAGGGAAGCGGGAAACACCATATATTTT. It codes for CAVRNREAGNTIYF.

This sequence joins TRBV28 and TRBJ2-2; TRBD1 matches at 9 bases. The CDR3 covers 16 residues. Germline V lookup: CDR1 MDHEN, CDR2 SYDVKM. J lost 4 bases, V lost 2 bases, and 5 bases had no gene match. Here the CDR3 DNA reads TGTGCCAGCAGTTTAGGGGGACAGGGCATCACCGGGGAGCTGTTTTTT. Encoded protein: CASSLGGQGITGELFF.

This clone has only a few counts. J is TRBJ1-1 and V is TRBV9; 11 bases map to TRBD1. The CDR3 is 16 amino acids. The V gene end was trimmed by 0 bases and the J gene end by 0 bases; junction bases not matched to a gene: 1. The germline CDR1 and CDR2 sequences are SGDLS and YYNGEE. DNA of the CDR3: TGTGCCAGCAGCGTAGGGGGACAGGGGGTGAACACTGAAGCTTTCTTT. Translated: CASSVGGQGVNTEAFF.

V usage is TRBV28 and J usage is TRBJ2-7; TRBD1 matches 9 bases. Germline CDR1 is MDHEN and CDR2 is SYDVKM. After removal of 5 bases from V and 1 base from J, the junction contained 6 bases not matched to a gene. This CDR3 is 15 amino acids long. CDR3 sequence (DNA): TGTGCCAGCAGTAACCGACAGGGGGTTTCCTACGAGCAGTACTTC. Its translation is CASSNRQGVSYEQYF. Variable domain in full (rest from reference TRBV28 and TRBJ2-7): DVKVTQSSRYLVKRTGEKVFLECVQDMDHENMFWYRQDPGLGLRLIYFSYDVKMKEKGDIPEGYSVSREKKERFSLILESASTNQTSMYLCASSNRQGVSYEQYFGPGTRLTVT.

The chain has TRBV25-1 and TRBJ1-2, with D possibly TRBD1 on 6 matching bases. Germline lookup yields CDR1 MGHDK and CDR2 SYGVNS. This CDR3 is 16 amino acids long. Trimming stripped 3 bases from V and 7 bases from J, with 21 bases between. CDR3 amino acids: CASSDAGPGVMRGYTF. CDR3 DNA sequence: TGTGCCAGCAGTGACGCTGGGCCAGGGGTTATGCGTGGCTACACCTTC.

The J gene is TRBJ2-5, the V gene TRBV27; D might be TRBD1 (7 bases). Germline assignment: CDR1 MNHEY and CDR2 SMNVEV (reference sequence). This CDR3 region has 14 residues. The V end lost 2 bases, the J end lost 7 bases, and 14 bases lay between the germline ends. The CDR3 DNA sequence: TGTGCCAGCAGTTTAGTCGCCCAGGGGGGGACCCAGTACTTC. Its translation: CASSLVAQGGTQYF.